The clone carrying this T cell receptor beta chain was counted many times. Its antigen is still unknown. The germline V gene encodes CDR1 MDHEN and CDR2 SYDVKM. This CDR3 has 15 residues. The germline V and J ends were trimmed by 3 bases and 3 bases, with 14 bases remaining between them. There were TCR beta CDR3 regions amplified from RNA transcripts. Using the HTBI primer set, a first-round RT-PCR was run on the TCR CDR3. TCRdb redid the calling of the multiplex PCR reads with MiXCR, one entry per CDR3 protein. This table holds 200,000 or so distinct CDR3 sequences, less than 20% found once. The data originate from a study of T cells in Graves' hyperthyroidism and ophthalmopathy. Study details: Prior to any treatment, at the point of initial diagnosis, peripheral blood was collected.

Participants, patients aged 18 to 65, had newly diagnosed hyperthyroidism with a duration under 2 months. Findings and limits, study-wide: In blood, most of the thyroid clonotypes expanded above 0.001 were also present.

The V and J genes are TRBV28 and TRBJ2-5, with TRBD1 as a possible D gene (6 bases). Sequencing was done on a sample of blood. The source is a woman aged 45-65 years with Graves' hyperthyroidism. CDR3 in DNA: TGTGCCAGCAGTTTTCTAGACAGGTTAAAAGAGACCCAGTACTTC. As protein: CASSFLDRLKETQYF.